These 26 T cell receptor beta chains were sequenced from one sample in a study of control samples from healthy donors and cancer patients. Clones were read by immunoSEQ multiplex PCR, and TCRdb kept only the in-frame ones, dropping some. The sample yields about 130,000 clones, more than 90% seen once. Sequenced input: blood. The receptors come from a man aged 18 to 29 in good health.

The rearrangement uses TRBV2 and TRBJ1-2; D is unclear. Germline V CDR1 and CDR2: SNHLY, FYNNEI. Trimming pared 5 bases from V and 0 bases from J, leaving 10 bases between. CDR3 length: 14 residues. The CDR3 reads CASSPRAPNYGYTF. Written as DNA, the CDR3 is TGTGCCAGCAGTCCCCGGGCTCCTAACTATGGCTACACCTTC.

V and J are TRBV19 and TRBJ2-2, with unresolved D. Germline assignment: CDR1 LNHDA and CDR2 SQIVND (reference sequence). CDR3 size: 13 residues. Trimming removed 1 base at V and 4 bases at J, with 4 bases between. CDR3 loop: CASSIGGTGELFF. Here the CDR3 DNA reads TGTGCCAGTAGTATAGGAGGCACCGGGGAGCTGTTTTTT.

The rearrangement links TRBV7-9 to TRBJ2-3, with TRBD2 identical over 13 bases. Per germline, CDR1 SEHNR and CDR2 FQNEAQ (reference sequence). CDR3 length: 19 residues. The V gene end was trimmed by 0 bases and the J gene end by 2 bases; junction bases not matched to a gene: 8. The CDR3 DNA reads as TGTGCCAGCAGCTTAGCGAGACTAGCGGGGGGTCCCCCCACAGATACGCAGTATTTT. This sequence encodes CASSLARLAGGPPTDTQYF.

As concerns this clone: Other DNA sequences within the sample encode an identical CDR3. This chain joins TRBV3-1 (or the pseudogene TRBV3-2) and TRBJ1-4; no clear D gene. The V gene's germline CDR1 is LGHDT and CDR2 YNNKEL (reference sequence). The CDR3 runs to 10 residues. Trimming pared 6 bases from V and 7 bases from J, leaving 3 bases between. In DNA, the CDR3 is TGTGCCAGCAGAGGTGAAAAACTGTTTTTT. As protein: CASRGEKLFF.

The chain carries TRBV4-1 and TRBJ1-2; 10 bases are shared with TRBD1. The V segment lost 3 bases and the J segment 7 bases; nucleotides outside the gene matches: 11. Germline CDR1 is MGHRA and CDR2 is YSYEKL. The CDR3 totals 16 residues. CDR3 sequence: CASSQGTGEISAGYTF. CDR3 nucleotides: TGCGCCAGCAGCCAGGGGACAGGGGAAATCTCTGCTGGCTACACCTTC.

The CDR3 reads CASSTTPSGELFF. For the CDR3, the DNA is TGTGCCAGCAGCACCACACCGTCCGGGGAGCTGTTTTTT. The genes are TRBV7-9 and TRBJ2-2; D not resolved. The CDR3 contains 13 residues. In germline, CDR1 is SEHNR, CDR2 FQNEAQ (reference sequence). Trimming pared 5 bases from V and 6 bases from J, leaving 10 bases between.

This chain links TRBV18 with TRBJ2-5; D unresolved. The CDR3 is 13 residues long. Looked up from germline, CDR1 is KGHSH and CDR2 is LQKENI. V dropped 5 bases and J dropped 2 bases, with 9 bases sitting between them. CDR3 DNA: TGTGCCAGCTCAAGGGCAACGCAAGAGACCCAGTACTTC. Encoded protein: CASSRATQETQYF.

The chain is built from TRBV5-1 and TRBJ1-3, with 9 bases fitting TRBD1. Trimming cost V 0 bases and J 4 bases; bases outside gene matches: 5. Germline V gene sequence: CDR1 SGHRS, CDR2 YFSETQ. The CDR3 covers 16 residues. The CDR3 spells CASSLEGTGKGNTIYF. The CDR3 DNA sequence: TGCGCCAGCAGCTTGGAAGGGACAGGGAAAGGAAACACCATATATTTT.

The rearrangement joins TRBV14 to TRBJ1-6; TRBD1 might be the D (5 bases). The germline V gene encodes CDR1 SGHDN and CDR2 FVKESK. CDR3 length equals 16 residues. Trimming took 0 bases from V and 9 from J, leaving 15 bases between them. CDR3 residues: CASSQEGWGFISPLHF. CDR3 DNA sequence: TGTGCCAGCAGCCAAGAAGGTTGGGGGTTCATTTCACCCCTCCACTTT.

The CDR3 loop reads CASSLVRVQETQYF. CDR3 nucleotide sequence: TGTGCCAGCAGCTTGGTCAGGGTCCAAGAGACCCAGTACTTC. The chain has TRBV5-6 and TRBJ2-5, with D possibly matching TRBD1 (5 bases). The CDR3 length is 14 residues. In germline, CDR1 is SGHDT, CDR2 YYEEEE. V shed 0 bases and J shed 1 base, with 7 bases lying between them.

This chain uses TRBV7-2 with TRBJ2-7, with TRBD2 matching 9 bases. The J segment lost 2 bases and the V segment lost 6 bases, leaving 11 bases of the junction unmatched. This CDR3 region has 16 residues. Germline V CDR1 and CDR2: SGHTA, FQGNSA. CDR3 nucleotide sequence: TGTGCCAGCAGTTCAGTTGGAGCGGGGGGTGCCTACGAGCAGTACTTC. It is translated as CASSSVGAGGAYEQYF.

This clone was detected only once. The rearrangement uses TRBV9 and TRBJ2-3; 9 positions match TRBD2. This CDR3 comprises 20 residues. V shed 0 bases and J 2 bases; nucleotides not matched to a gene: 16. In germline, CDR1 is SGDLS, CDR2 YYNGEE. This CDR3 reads CASSVGPLAGAQTFTDTQYF. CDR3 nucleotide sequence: TGTGCCAGCAGCGTAGGGCCCTTAGCGGGGGCCCAGACGTTCACAGATACGCAGTATTTT.

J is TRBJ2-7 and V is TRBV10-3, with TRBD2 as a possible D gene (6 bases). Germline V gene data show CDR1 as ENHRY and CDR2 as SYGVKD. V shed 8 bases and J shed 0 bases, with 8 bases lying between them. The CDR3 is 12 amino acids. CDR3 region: CAIGGSSYEQYF. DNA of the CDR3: TGTGCCATCGGGGGGAGCTCCTACGAGCAGTACTTC.

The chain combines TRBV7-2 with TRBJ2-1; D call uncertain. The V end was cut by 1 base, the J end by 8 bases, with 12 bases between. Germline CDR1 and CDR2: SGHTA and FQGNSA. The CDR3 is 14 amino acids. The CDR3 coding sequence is TGTGCCAGCAGCTTAGGAGTAGGGTCGGATGAGCAGTTCTTC. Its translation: CASSLGVGSDEQFF.

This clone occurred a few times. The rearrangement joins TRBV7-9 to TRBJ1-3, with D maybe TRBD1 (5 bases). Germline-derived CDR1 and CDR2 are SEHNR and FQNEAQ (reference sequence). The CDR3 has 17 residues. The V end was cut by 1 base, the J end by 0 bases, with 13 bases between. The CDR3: CASSLVLGQSSGNTIYF. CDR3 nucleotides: TGTGCCAGCAGCTTAGTTTTAGGACAAAGCTCTGGAAACACCATATATTTT.

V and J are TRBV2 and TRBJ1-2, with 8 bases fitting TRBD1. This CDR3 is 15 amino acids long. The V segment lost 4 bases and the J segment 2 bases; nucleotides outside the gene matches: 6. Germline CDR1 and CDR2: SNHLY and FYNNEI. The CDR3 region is CASSALGQGNYGYTF. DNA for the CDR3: TGTGCCAGCAGTGCCTTAGGACAGGGCAACTATGGCTACACCTTC. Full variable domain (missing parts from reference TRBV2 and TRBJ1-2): EPEVTQTPSHQVTQMGQEVILRCVPISNHLYFYWYRQILGQKVEFLVSFYNNEISEKSEIFDDQFSVERPDGSNFTLKIRSTKLEDSAMYFCASSALGQGNYGYTFGSGTRLTVV.

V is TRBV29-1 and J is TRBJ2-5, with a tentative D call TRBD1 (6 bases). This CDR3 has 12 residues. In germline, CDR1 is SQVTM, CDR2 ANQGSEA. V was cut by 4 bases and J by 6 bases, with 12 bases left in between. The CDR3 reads CSVGGQHQTQYF. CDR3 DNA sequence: TGCAGCGTTGGAGGACAGCACCAGACCCAGTACTTC.

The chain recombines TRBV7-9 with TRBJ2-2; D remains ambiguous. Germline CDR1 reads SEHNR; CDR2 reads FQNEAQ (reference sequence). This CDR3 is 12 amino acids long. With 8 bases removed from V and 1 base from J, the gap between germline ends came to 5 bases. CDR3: CASGVNTGELFF. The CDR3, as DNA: TGTGCCAGCGGTGTGAACACCGGGGAGCTGTTTTTT.

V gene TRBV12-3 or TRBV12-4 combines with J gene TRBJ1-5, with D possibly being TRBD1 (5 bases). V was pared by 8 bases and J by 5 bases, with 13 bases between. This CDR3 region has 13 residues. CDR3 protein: CASLGTGDQPQHF. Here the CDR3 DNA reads TGTGCCAGCTTAGGGACGGGGGATCAGCCCCAGCATTTT.

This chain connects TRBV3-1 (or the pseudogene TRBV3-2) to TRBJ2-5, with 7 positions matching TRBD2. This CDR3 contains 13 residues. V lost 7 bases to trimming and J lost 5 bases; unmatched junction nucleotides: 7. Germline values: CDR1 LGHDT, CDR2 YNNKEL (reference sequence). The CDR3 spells CASTRLAGETQYF. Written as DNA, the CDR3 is TGTGCCAGCACCAGACTAGCAGGGGAGACCCAGTACTTC.

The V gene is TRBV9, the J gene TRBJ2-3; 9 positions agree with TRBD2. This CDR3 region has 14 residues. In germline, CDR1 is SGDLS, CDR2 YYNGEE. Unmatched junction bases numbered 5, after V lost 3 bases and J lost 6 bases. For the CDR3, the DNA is TGTGCCAGCAGCGAGCCCAGCGGGGGGGATACGCAGTATTTT. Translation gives CASSEPSGGDTQYF.

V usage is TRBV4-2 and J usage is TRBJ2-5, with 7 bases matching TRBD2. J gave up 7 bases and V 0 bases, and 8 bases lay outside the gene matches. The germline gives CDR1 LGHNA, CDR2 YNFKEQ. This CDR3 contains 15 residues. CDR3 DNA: TGTGCCAGCAGCCAAGACCAGACTAGCACAGGGACCCAGTACTTC. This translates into CASSQDQTSTGTQYF.

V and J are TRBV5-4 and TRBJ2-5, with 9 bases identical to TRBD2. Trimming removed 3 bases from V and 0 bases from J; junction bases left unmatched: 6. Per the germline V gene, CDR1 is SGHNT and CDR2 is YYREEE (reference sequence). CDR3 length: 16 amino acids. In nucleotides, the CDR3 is TGTGCCAGCAGCTCGAAGGAGCGGGGGGACCAAGAGACCCAGTACTTC. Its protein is CASSSKERGDQETQYF.

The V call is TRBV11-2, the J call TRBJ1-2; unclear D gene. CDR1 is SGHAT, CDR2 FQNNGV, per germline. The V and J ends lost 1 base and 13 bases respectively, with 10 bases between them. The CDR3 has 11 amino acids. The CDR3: CASSLGASPTF. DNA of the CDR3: TGTGCCAGCAGCTTAGGGGCCAGTCCCACCTTC.

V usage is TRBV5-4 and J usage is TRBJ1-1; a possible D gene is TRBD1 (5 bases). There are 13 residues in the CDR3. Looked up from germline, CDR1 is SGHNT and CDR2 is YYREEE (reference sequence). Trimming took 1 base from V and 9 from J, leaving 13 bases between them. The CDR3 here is CASSLTQGRQAFF. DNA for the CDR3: TGTGCCAGCAGCTTGACCCAGGGCCGTCAAGCTTTCTTT. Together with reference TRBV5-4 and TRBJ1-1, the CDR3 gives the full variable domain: ETGVTQSPTHLIKTRGQQVTLRCSSQSGHNTVSWYQQALGQGPQFIFQYYREEENGRGNFPPRFSGLQFPNYSSELNVNALELDDSALYLCASSLTQGRQAFFGQGTRLTVV.

CDR3 coding DNA: TGTGCCAGCAGCTTAGGCAGGGGAGACAATGGCTACACCTTC. Its translation: CASSLGRGDNGYTF. The V call is TRBV4-2, the J call TRBJ1-2, with D tentatively TRBD1 (6 bases). CDR1 is LGHNA and CDR2 is YNFKEQ in the germline V gene. V was shortened by 5 bases and J by 6 bases, with 16 bases between the two germline ends. CDR3 length equals 14 residues.